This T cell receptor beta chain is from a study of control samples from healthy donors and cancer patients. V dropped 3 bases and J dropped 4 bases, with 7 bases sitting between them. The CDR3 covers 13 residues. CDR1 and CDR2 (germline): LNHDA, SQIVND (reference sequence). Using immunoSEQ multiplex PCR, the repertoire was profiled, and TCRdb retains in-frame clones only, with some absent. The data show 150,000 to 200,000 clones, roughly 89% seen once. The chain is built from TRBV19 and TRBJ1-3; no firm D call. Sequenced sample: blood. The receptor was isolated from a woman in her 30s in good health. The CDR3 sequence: CASSMHLGNTIYF. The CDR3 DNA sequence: TGTGCCAGTAGTATGCACCTCGGAAACACCATATATTTT.